These 27 T cell receptor beta chains were sequenced from one sample in a study of T cell repertoires in cytomegalovirus infection. These receptors lack a known antigen. TCRdb recomputed calls from the reads with MiXCR, one row per CDR3 protein. The table includes about 770,000 distinct CDR3 sequences, 25% to 30% detected once. Here the sequenced sample was cultured CD8+ T cells from PBMCs, taken from culture after CMV antigen stimulation. The receptor set was obtained from a human donor in good health (CMV status not recorded). Some clones in this sample may be carry-over from other donors' samples.

The chain joins TRBV27 to TRBJ2-1; D gene uncertain. Trimming cost V 0 bases and J 6 bases, with 6 bases left between them. The CDR3 runs 13 residues. Germline CDR1 reads MNHEY; CDR2 reads SMNVEV (reference sequence). CDR3 in DNA: TGTGCCAGCAGTTTATCGATGGTCAATGAGCAGTTCTTC. It encodes CASSLSMVNEQFF.

In its sample, this clonotype was seen many times. The chain carries TRBV6-2 or TRBV6-3 and TRBJ2-7; 8 bases align to TRBD1. The trim removed 0 bases at V and 4 bases at J, leaving 5 bases unmatched. Germline-derived CDR1 and CDR2 are MNHEY and SVGEGT. The CDR3 runs to 15 residues. The CDR3 region has the DNA TGTGCCAGCAGTTACTCGCGAGACAGGGGATACGAGCAGTACGTC. Amino acid sequence: CASSYSRDRGYEQYV.

Here the CDR3 DNA reads TGCGCCAGCAGCCGGCAACAGGACGCTAACACTGAAGCTTTCTTT. Encoded protein: CASSRQQDANTEAFF. The rearrangement links TRBV4-1 to TRBJ1-1; TRBD1 might be the D (5 bases). This CDR3 has 15 amino acids. Per germline, CDR1 MGHRA and CDR2 YSYEKL. V gave up 4 bases and J gave up 2 bases, with 14 bases separating them.

This clonotype was recorded a few times. The chain has TRBV6-6 and TRBJ1-5, with D hard to call. V was clipped by 4 bases and J by 2 bases, with 15 bases between them. Germline V gene sequence: CDR1 MNHNY, CDR2 SVGAGI (reference sequence). The CDR3 has 16 amino acids. This CDR3 is CASSLTFGVGNQPQHF. The DNA of the CDR3 is TGTGCCAGCAGTTTAACATTCGGAGTGGGCAATCAGCCCCAGCATTTT.

This clonotype was seen only a few times. This rearrangement joins TRBV7-9 to TRBJ2-5; unclear D gene. Between the trimmed V and J ends, which lost 1 base and 2 bases, there was a span of 8 bases. This CDR3 region has 14 residues. Germline-derived CDR1 and CDR2 are SEHNR and FQNEAQ (reference sequence). CDR3 residues: CASSLETAQETQYF. CDR3 bases: TGTGCCAGCAGCTTAGAGACGGCACAAGAGACCCAGTACTTC.

The gene calls are TRBV7-9 and TRBJ2-2, with unresolved D. Germline CDR1 is SEHNR and CDR2 is FQNEAQ (reference sequence). Trimming removed 0 bases at V and 4 bases at J, with 12 bases between. This CDR3 is 16 amino acids long. The CDR3 DNA reads as TGTGCCAGCAGCTTAGCGGCCAGCCTCCTCACCGGGGAGCTGTTTTTT. It specifies CASSLAASLLTGELFF.

This clonotype was recorded at least ten times. The CDR3 nucleotides are TGTGCCAGCAGCTTGTGGTCGCTCAATGAGCAGTTCTTC. This codes for CASSLWSLNEQFF. The chain uses TRBV7-6 and TRBJ2-1; D call uncertain. The CDR3 has 13 amino acids. The germline CDR1 and CDR2 sequences are SGHVS and FNYEAQ. The V end was cut by 3 bases, the J end by 6 bases, with 9 bases between.

This sequence joins TRBV7-6 and TRBJ2-1; no reliable D call. Germline CDR1 SGHVS, CDR2 FNYEAQ. The CDR3 has 13 amino acids. Trimming took 2 bases from V and 9 from J, leaving 11 bases between them. CDR3 sequence (DNA): TGTGCCAGCAGCTTATCCGCAGTGGCTGAGCAGTTCTTC. This translates into CASSLSAVAEQFF.

This chain links TRBV5-6 with TRBJ1-1; D is undetermined. Looked up from germline, CDR1 is SGHDT and CDR2 is YYEEEE. The CDR3 is 16 amino acids. Trimming stripped 0 bases from V and 3 bases from J, with 15 bases between. CDR3 bases: TGTGCCAGCAGCTTGGGGTGGATGGGTACTCACACTGAAGCTTTCTTT. Translation: CASSLGWMGTHTEAFF.

This clonotype was seen a few times. The chain combines TRBV19 with TRBJ2-2; either TRBD1 or TRBD2 may fit D (5 bases each). Trimming removed 3 bases at V and 4 bases at J, with 6 bases between. CDR3 length equals 13 residues. The germline V gene has CDR1 LNHDA and CDR2 SQIVND (reference sequence). The CDR3 coding sequence is TGTGCCAGTAGTATCGGGACCACCGGGGAGCTGTTTTTT. Its translation: CASSIGTTGELFF. The full variable domain, with the rest looked up from reference TRBV19 and TRBJ2-2, is DGGITQSPKYLFRKEGQNVTLSCEQNLNHDAMYWYRQDPGQGLRLIYYSQIVNDFQKGDIAEGYSVSREKKESFPLTVTSAQKNPTAFYLCASSIGTTGELFFGEGSRLTVL.

The rearrangement joins TRBV27 to TRBJ1-1; 7 bases match TRBD1. The J segment lost 3 bases and the V segment lost 5 bases, leaving 15 bases of the junction unmatched. Germline V gene lookup returns CDR1 MNHEY and CDR2 SMNVEV (reference sequence). This CDR3 is built from 17 residues. This chain's CDR3 is CASSPRWTGSRDTEAFF. The DNA of the CDR3 is TGTGCCAGCAGTCCCCGTTGGACAGGCAGCCGGGACACTGAAGCTTTCTTT.

The chain joins TRBV30 to TRBJ1-1, with D perhaps TRBD1 (5 bases). The germline V gene encodes CDR1 GTSNPN and CDR2 SVGIG (reference sequence). The CDR3 extends over 14 amino acids. Trimming stripped 1 base from V and 12 bases from J, with 21 bases between. The CDR3 DNA reads TGTGCCTGGAGTGCTACCCGGGACCCCAAACAAACTTTCTTT. This translates into CAWSATRDPKQTFF.

The V gene is TRBV6-4, the J gene TRBJ2-1, with D tentatively TRBD2 (6 bases). The CDR3 spans 16 residues. Between the trimmed V and J ends, which lost 5 bases and 2 bases, there was a span of 16 bases. Germline CDR1 and CDR2: MRHNA and SNTAGT. The CDR3 here is CASSLGILAPYNEQFF. CDR3 nucleotide sequence: TGTGCCAGCAGTCTGGGAATACTAGCTCCCTACAATGAGCAGTTCTTC.

This clonotype has a handful of counts. V gene TRBV6-5 combines with J gene TRBJ1-5, with 8 bases matching TRBD1. The CDR3 spans 17 residues. Per germline, CDR1 MNHEY and CDR2 SVGAGI. The V segment lost 2 bases and the J segment 0 bases; nucleotides outside the gene matches: 6. The CDR3 nucleotides read TGTGCCAGCAGTTACCCTGAGACAGGGGTTAGCAATCAGCCCCAGCATTTT. Encoded protein: CASSYPETGVSNQPQHF.

The CDR3: CASSLNGGGLNEQFF. The CDR3 nucleotides read TGTGCCAGCAGCTTAAACGGGGGGGGTCTCAATGAGCAGTTCTTC. J is TRBJ2-1 and V is TRBV6-5, with TRBD2 matching over 8 bases. J lost 6 bases, V lost 6 bases, and 10 bases had no gene match. The CDR3 spans 15 residues. CDR1 is MNHEY and CDR2 is SVGAGI in the germline V gene.

The J gene is TRBJ1-4, the V gene TRBV6-4; maybe TRBD1 (6 bases). The germline V gene has CDR1 MRHNA and CDR2 SNTAGT. This CDR3 contains 14 residues. V was shortened by 6 bases and J by 6 bases, with 14 bases between the two germline ends. In DNA form, the CDR3 reads TGTGCCAGCAGAGAGGACAGCTTCCATGAAAAACTGTTTTTT. It encodes CASREDSFHEKLFF.

The chain carries TRBV7-9 and TRBJ2-3, with 11 bases identical to TRBD1. The CDR3 loop spans 18 amino acids. J gave up 3 bases and V 5 bases, and 13 bases lay outside the gene matches. The germline V gene has CDR1 SEHNR and CDR2 FQNEAQ (reference sequence). CDR3 in amino acids: CASSLLSRTGGFTDTQYF. CDR3 in DNA: TGTGCCAGCAGCCTTCTATCTAGGACAGGGGGCTTTACAGATACGCAGTATTTT.

The chain joins TRBV4-3 to TRBJ1-6, with 10 bases matching TRBD1. V was pared by 4 bases and J by 4 bases, with 7 bases of the junction left unmatched. There are 17 residues in the CDR3. Germline V gene lookup returns CDR1 LGHNA and CDR2 YSLEER. CDR3 sequence (DNA): TGCGCCAGCAGCCTCCGGGACAGGGGCGCTTATAATTCACCCCTCCACTTT. Its translation is CASSLRDRGAYNSPLHF.

As for this clonotype: This may be a read error, as it is one base from a much larger clone. V usage is TRBV12-3 or TRBV12-4 and J usage is TRBJ2-1, with 9 bases aligning to TRBD2. The CDR3 is 17 amino acids. CDR3 bases: TGTGACAGCAGTACCTCAAGCGGGGGGTTAACCTACAATGAGCAGTTCTTC. It is translated as CDSSTSSGGLTYNEQFF.

The gene calls are TRBV6-5 and TRBJ2-7; no definite D call. Germline values: CDR1 MNHEY, CDR2 SVGAGI. The V end was cut by 6 bases, the J end by 0 bases, with 15 bases between. CDR3 length equals 15 residues. The CDR3 DNA is TGTGCCAGCAGCCACGGCCATCCCAGCTCCTACGAGCAGTACGTC. It translates to CASSHGHPSSYEQYV.

Many counts were recorded for this clonotype. This chain links TRBV7-3 with TRBJ2-3; the match to TRBD1 covers 7 bases. The germline gives CDR1 SGHTA, CDR2 FQGTGA. This CDR3 region has 15 residues. With V trimmed by 3 bases and J by 4 bases, 7 bases remained unmatched. This chain's CDR3 is CASSFDPQGADTQYF. DNA for the CDR3: TGTGCCAGCAGCTTCGACCCGCAGGGGGCAGATACGCAGTATTTT.

The rearrangement uses TRBV6-1 and TRBJ1-1, with D unresolved. The CDR3 has 15 amino acids. V lost 6 bases and J lost 0, with 14 bases in between. Germline V gives CDR1 MNHNS, CDR2 SASEGT. The CDR3 is CASSPAGEMNTEAFF. The CDR3 nucleotides are TGTGCCAGCAGCCCAGCAGGCGAGATGAACACTGAAGCTTTCTTT.

This rearrangement joins TRBV9 to TRBJ1-1, with 7 bases lining up with TRBD1. This CDR3 region has 15 residues. V trimming: 1 base; J trimming: 0 bases; junction bases outside the gene matches: 3. Germline CDR1 reads SGDLS; CDR2 reads YYNGEE. The CDR3 sequence is CASSVMDRMNTEAFF. In nucleotides, the CDR3 is TGTGCCAGCAGCGTAATGGACAGGATGAACACTGAAGCTTTCTTT.

This clonotype appeared a few times. The rearrangement joins TRBV19 to TRBJ1-5; TRBD1 is a possible D gene (5 bases). The CDR3 extends over 11 amino acids. The germline V gene encodes CDR1 LNHDA and CDR2 SQIVND (reference sequence). V was pared by 8 bases and J by 11 bases, with 13 bases between. CDR3 in amino acids: CASFGGGAQHF. The CDR3 DNA sequence: TGTGCCAGTTTTGGGGGAGGAGCCCAGCATTTT.

The rearrangement uses TRBV6-2 or TRBV6-3 and TRBJ1-2; D is unclear. There are 13 residues in the CDR3. CDR1 and CDR2 (germline): MNHEY, SVGEGT. V dropped 5 bases and J dropped 3 bases, with 10 bases sitting between them. CDR3 nucleotides: TGTGCCAGCAGTGAACTAACCCACTATGGCTACACCTTC. Its protein product is CASSELTHYGYTF.

This clonotype was detected many times. The V call is TRBV7-8, the J call TRBJ1-2; 9 bases map to TRBD1. CDR3 length: 16 amino acids. Unmatched junction bases numbered 14, after V lost 5 bases and J lost 7 bases. Germline assignment: CDR1 SGHVS and CDR2 FQNEAQ. The chain's CDR3 is CASSTKITGGRAGYTF. CDR3 coding DNA: TGTGCCAGCAGCACGAAGATTACAGGGGGCCGTGCTGGCTACACCTTC.

The chain uses TRBV2 and TRBJ2-1; D gene ambiguous. The V gene's germline CDR1 is SNHLY and CDR2 FYNNEI. The CDR3 is 10 amino acids. V shed 3 bases and J shed 9 bases, with 3 bases lying between them. CDR3 DNA sequence: TGTGCCAGCAGTGATGGTGAGCAGTTCTTC. Its protein product is CASSDGEQFF.